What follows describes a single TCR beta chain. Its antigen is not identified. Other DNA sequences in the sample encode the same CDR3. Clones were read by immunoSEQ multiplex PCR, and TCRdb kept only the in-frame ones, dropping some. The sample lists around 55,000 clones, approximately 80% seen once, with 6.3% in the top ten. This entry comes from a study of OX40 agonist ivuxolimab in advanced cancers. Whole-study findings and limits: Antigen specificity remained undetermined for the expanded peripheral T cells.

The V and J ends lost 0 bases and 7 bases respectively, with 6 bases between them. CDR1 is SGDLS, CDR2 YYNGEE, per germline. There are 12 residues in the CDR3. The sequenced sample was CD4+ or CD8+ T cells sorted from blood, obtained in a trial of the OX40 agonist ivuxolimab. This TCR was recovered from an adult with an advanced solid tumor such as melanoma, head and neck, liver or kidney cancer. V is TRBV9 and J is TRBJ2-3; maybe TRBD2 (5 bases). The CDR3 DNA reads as TGTGCCAGCAGCGTAGCGGGGAATACGCAGTATTTT. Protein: CASSVAGNTQYF. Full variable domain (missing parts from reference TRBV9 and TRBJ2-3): DSGVTQTPKHLITATGQRVTLRCSPRSGDLSVYWYQQSLDQGLQFLIQYYNGEERAKGNILERFSAQQFPDLHSELNLSSLELGDSALYFCASSVAGNTQYFGPGTRLTVL.